The next 17 T cell receptor beta chains were all read from a single sample in a study of CD8 T cells in ankylosing spondylitis (TCRdb year 2017). The investigation overall reported the following: A TCR beta motif of about 8 highly homologous amino acid variants appeared characteristic of blood from ankylosing spondylitis patients.

Library construction relied on 5' RACE. Sequenced on an Illumina HiSeq 2500. TCRdb itself trimmed the public reads at Q25 with fastp, ran MiXCR and retained productive beta chains. Entries are consolidated by CDR3 protein sequence, retaining the most common genes and DNA. The sample table shows about 750,000 distinct CDR3 sequences, and around 20% are seen once. The ten largest clones take up 15% to 20% of the sample. No antigen has been assigned to these receptors. The specimen sequenced was blood, either unsorted or a sorted T cell fraction (not recorded which). The origin of the receptors is a male donor with ankylosing spondylitis.

There are a few counts of this clonotype. The chain combines TRBV18 with TRBJ2-4; TRBD1 or TRBD2 may be the D gene (6 bases each). The germline V and J ends were trimmed by 2 bases and 2 bases, with 16 bases remaining between them. CDR1 KGHSH and CDR2 LQKENI come from the germline V gene. The length of the CDR3 is 17 residues. The CDR3: CASSPFLGGESKNIQYF. The CDR3 nucleotides read TGTGCCAGCTCACCATTTTTGGGGGGCGAGTCCAAAAACATTCAGTACTTC.

This clonotype came up a few times. The genes are TRBV5-6 and TRBJ2-6; D is unclear. The CDR3 consists of 14 residues. The germline V gene has CDR1 SGHDT and CDR2 YYEEEE. V was trimmed by 2 bases and J by 2 bases, leaving 5 bases between them. CDR3 in amino acids: CASSFSAGANVLTF. CDR3 DNA sequence: TGTGCCAGCAGCTTCAGCGCTGGGGCCAACGTCCTGACTTTC.

The rearrangement links TRBV30 to TRBJ2-7; 10 bases agree with TRBD1. Germline assignment: CDR1 GTSNPN and CDR2 SVGIG (reference sequence). This CDR3 region has 12 residues. J lost 6 bases, V lost 4 bases, and 3 bases had no gene match. DNA for the CDR3: TGTGCCTGGAAGGGACAGGGGCGCGAGCAGTACTTC. It translates to CAWKGQGREQYF. The variable domain in full, completed from reference TRBV30 and TRBJ2-7, reads SQTIHQWPATLVQPVGSPLSLECTVEGTSNPNLYWYRQAAGRGLQLLFYSVGIGQISSEVPQNLSASRPQDRQFILSSKKLLLSDSGFYLCAWKGQGREQYFGPGTRLTVT.

This clonotype has just a few counts. This rearrangement joins TRBV5-6 to TRBJ2-2; no reliable D call. The V gene lost 4 bases and the J gene lost 0 bases, with 13 bases spanning the gap. The germline CDR1 and CDR2 sequences are SGHDT and YYEEEE. This CDR3 is built from 16 residues. The CDR3: CASSGLADANTGELFF. CDR3 nucleotide sequence: TGTGCCAGCAGCGGATTGGCCGACGCGAACACCGGGGAGCTGTTTTTT.

The chain joins TRBV5-6 to TRBJ2-3; 12 bases are shared with TRBD2. From germline, CDR1 is SGHDT and CDR2 YYEEEE. V lost 0 bases and J lost 0; bases outside the gene matches: 14. The CDR3 is made up of 21 amino acids. The CDR3 spells CASSLGATSGGPIPSTDTQYF. CDR3 DNA sequence: TGTGCCAGCAGCTTGGGAGCGACTAGCGGGGGCCCCATCCCTAGCACAGATACGCAGTATTTT.

V usage is TRBV7-6 and J usage is TRBJ2-5, with D possibly matching TRBD2 (6 bases). The ends were cut back, 3 bases at V and 1 base at J, with 12 bases in the middle. Germline values: CDR1 SGHVS, CDR2 FNYEAQ. The CDR3 runs 15 residues. CDR3 nucleotide sequence: TGTGCCAGCAGCTTGACTAGAAATTTCCAAGAGACCCAGTACTTC. Protein: CASSLTRNFQETQYF.

In this sample, this clonotype turned up many times. The chain combines TRBV20-1 with TRBJ2-2; D is undetermined. CDR3 length equals 14 residues. Germline CDR1 DFQATT, CDR2 SNEGSKA (reference sequence). Trimming took 2 bases from V and 7 from J, leaving 14 bases between them. The CDR3 sequence: CSARLAGRSGELFF. In DNA form, the CDR3 reads TGCAGTGCTAGACTGGCAGGACGGAGCGGGGAGCTGTTTTTT.

This clonotype has more than one count but fewer than ten. The rearrangement uses TRBV4-2 and TRBJ2-5; the D is unclear. This CDR3 contains 12 residues. V shed 0 bases and J shed 5 bases, with 4 bases lying between them. The germline V gene encodes CDR1 LGHNA and CDR2 YNFKEQ. CDR3 nucleotide sequence: TGTGCCAGCAGCCAAGAAGAGGAGACCCAGTACTTC. Encoded protein: CASSQEEETQYF.

This chain uses TRBV11-2 with TRBJ2-3; no clear D gene. Between the trimmed V and J ends, which lost 3 bases and 3 bases, there was a span of 4 bases. The CDR3 loop spans 12 amino acids. Germline CDR1 is SGHAT and CDR2 is FQNNGV. CDR3 DNA: TGTGCCAGCAGCTTCATAACAGATACGCAGTATTTT. Amino acid sequence: CASSFITDTQYF.

The V and J genes are TRBV6-2 or TRBV6-3 and TRBJ2-3; D unclear. V lost 4 bases and J 8 bases, leaving 7 bases between the germline ends. CDR1 and CDR2 from the germline V gene are MNHEY and SVGEGT. CDR3 length: 11 residues. The CDR3 nucleotides are TGTGCCAGCAGTTCTATCGCTACGCAGTATTTT. Protein product: CASSSIATQYF.

This clonotype turned up a few times. V usage is TRBV4-3 and J usage is TRBJ1-1; D not resolved. CDR3 length: 14 amino acids. The germline V gene encodes CDR1 LGHNA and CDR2 YSLEER. The V end lost 1 base, the J end lost 6 bases, and 12 bases lay between the germline ends. The CDR3: CASSQGPLEAEAFF. The CDR3 DNA follows: TGCGCCAGCAGCCAAGGACCGTTGGAGGCTGAAGCTTTCTTT.

This clonotype was detected only a few times. This sequence joins TRBV3-1 and TRBJ2-7; 9 bases are a match to TRBD1. This CDR3 comprises 16 residues. Germline values: CDR1 LGHDT, CDR2 YNNKEL (reference sequence). The V gene end was trimmed by 0 bases and the J gene end by 7 bases; junction bases not matched to a gene: 10. The CDR3, as DNA: TGTGCCAGCAGCCAAGATCCCGGGACAGGGAGAAAAGAGCAGTACTTC. It yields the protein CASSQDPGTGRKEQYF.

The chain carries TRBV27 and TRBJ1-2; 9 bases are a match to TRBD1. The CDR3 loop spans 14 amino acids. Trimming at V came to 2 bases and at J to 8 bases, leaving 6 bases not matched to a gene. Germline V CDR1 and CDR2: MNHEY, SMNVEV (reference sequence). The CDR3 protein is CASSLTGGTGGYTF. The CDR3 DNA reads as TGTGCCAGCAGTTTAACAGGGGGCACGGGGGGCTACACCTTC.

The table lists this clonotype with a few counts. V usage is TRBV5-1 and J usage is TRBJ1-1; a possible D gene is TRBD1 (6 bases). Per germline, CDR1 SGHRS and CDR2 YFSETQ. The CDR3 contains 15 residues. Trimming cost V 4 bases and J 5 bases, with 18 bases left between them. The CDR3 nucleotides are TGCGCCAGCAGCCCCGCCCCAGGGGCCCGGACTGAAGCTTTCTTT. Residues: CASSPAPGARTEAFF.

This clonotype came up a few times. The rearrangement joins TRBV12-3 or TRBV12-4 to TRBJ1-2, with 8 nucleotides matching TRBD1. The CDR3 covers 15 residues. Unmatched junction bases numbered 9, after V lost 5 bases and J lost 4 bases. The CDR3 region has the DNA TGTGCCAGCAGTCAGGACAGGGAGGGTGGCTATGGCTACACCTTC. This translates into CASSQDREGGYGYTF.

The table lists this clonotype with a few counts. The J gene is TRBJ2-5, the V gene TRBV3-1; D call uncertain. The V end was cut by 4 bases, the J end by 8 bases, with 14 bases between. The length of the CDR3 is 13 residues. Germline assignment: CDR1 LGHDT and CDR2 YNNKEL (reference sequence). The DNA of the CDR3 is TGTGCCAGCAGCCTCCAGACCGTTAGCACCCAGTACTTC. As protein: CASSLQTVSTQYF.

The chain recombines TRBV2 with TRBJ2-3, with no clear D. Between the trimmed V and J ends, which lost 1 base and 0 bases, there was a span of 17 bases. The CDR3 is 18 amino acids. Per germline, CDR1 SNHLY and CDR2 FYNNEI. CDR3 loop: CASSEGFGRTVSTDTQYF. CDR3 nucleotides: TGTGCCAGCAGTGAAGGGTTTGGGCGGACGGTGAGCACAGATACGCAGTATTTT.